These 2 T cell receptor beta chains were all obtained from the same sample, sequenced in a study of blood T cells in healthy people across ages. Using a J-beta primer mix together with a sample-barcoded 5' primer, a second PCR was run for roughly 7 to 12 cycles. TCRdb redid the calling of the 5' RACE reads with MiXCR, one entry per CDR3 protein. The sample contains about 730,000 distinct CDR3 sequences, roughly 44% of which appear only once. Material for sequencing was blood. The origin of the receptors is a woman in her fifties or sixties in good health.

This clonotype was seen more than once but under ten times. The J gene is TRBJ2-1, the V gene TRBV12-3 or TRBV12-4, with 11 positions matching TRBD2. This CDR3 has 16 residues. V was pared by 1 base and J by 6 bases, with 5 bases of the junction left unmatched. The CDR3 DNA is TGTGCCAGCAGTTTAGATGGGCTAGCGGGGGGCAATGAGCAGTTCTTC. As protein: CASSLDGLAGGNEQFF.

This clonotype was recorded a few times. The chain recombines TRBV29-1 with TRBJ2-1; 10 bases are shared with TRBD1. CDR1 is SQVTM, CDR2 ANQGSEA, per germline. There are 15 residues in the CDR3. V lost 7 bases to trimming and J lost 2 bases; unmatched junction nucleotides: 8. CDR3 DNA sequence: TGCAGCGCTGGAAAGGGACAGGGGACCTACAATGAGCAGTTCTTC. Translation gives CSAGKGQGTYNEQFF.